The text below deals with one T cell receptor beta chain. Its recognized antigen is unknown. No much larger clone is present one base from it, and per-base qualities are unavailable. This record belongs to a study of T cells in tuberculosis (dated by TCRdb to 2016 to 2019). General notes on the study: The study combined CD1B tetramers and high-throughput TCR immunosequencing to characterize T cells specific for the mycobacterial lipid antigen glucose monomycolate (GMM). With 9 to 10 people per group, a South African clinical cohort compared IGRA-negative adolescents, IGRA-positive adolescents with latent tuberculosis, and adults with active tuberculosis.

Sequences LNHDA (CDR1) and SQIVND (CDR2) are obtained from the germline V gene (reference sequence). Counted from cysteine to phenylalanine, this CDR3 has 14 amino acids. Only the CDR3 DNA is retained, 42 bases long and in frame from the first base. Between the V and J ends, shortened by 8 bases and 0 bases respectively, the junction contains 11 bases. At study entry, a tuberculin skin test and the QuantiFERON-TB GOLD In-Tube IGRA were used to screen adolescents for latent tuberculosis infection. Immunosequencing of unsorted cryopreserved PBMC covered, on average, about 100,000 T cells per clinical donor. Eleven high schools in the Worcester region of the Western Cape, South Africa, served as enrollment sites for adolescents aged 12 to 18 years. Approximately 10 adolescents infected with M. tuberculosis and approximately ten uninfected adolescents were chosen and matched for age and sex. PBMC from adolescents were isolated by density centrifugation from freshly drawn heparinized blood and then cryopreserved.

The immunoSEQ multiplex PCR assay was used to generate TCR libraries, with TCR-beta and/or TCR-alpha/delta assays applied to each sample. The amplified TCR libraries were sequenced using the Illumina high-throughput platform. Per the original workflow: Clustering and dimensionality reduction relied on pairwise TCRdist distances among GMM-specific receptors from T cells that were either sorted ex vivo or expanded in vitro. The score assigned to each clinical repertoire was mean NN-distance, meaning the average TCRdist to the nearest 10% of tetramer-positive reference sequences. GEM TCR motif frequency was computed as the fraction of unique TCRs matching known GEM sequences by V/J usage and CDR3 length. Active tuberculosis was classified by linear discriminant analysis with leave-one-out cross-validation, implemented in scikit-learn. The table comes from immuneACCESS by way of TCRdb, which keeps in-frame sequences with V and J called. Part of the clones is missing from these tables; in studies checked, under half for an unresolved V gene and the rest for unknown reasons. The V and J calls and clone size were taken over from that table, and D and trimming were inferred from the DNA. The sample table lists 37,000 or so clones, roughly 93% of them with a count of one. Clones ranked in the top ten supply over 10% of the sample.

General conclusions and limits of the study: Smaller mean NN-distances to GMM-specific TCRs were observed in active tuberculosis TCR-alpha repertoires than in IGRA-negative controls, suggesting clonal expansion of GMM-specific TCRs. Shorter CDR3-alpha lengths in active tuberculosis patients partly drove the smaller NN-distances, and the TCR-beta difference was not statistically significant. Which clinical samples got chosen depended on the availability of cryopreserved specimens, and the active tuberculosis cases were adults, whereas the controls were adolescents. An accuracy of about 89% (AUROC around 0.87) was reached by a classifier using the diverse GMM-specific repertoire, compared with around 70% accuracy when GEM motif frequencies were used.

This sequence uses TRBV19 and TRBJ2-1; the D gene is possibly TRBD2, with 6 bases matching. The receptor was derived from a donor aged 10 to 29 with latent tuberculosis or without tuberculosis infection. Some clones in this sample may be carry-over from other donors' samples. The sequenced sample was PBMCs. The DNA is as follows: TGTGCCAGTCGGGCGGGATTCTCCTACAATGAGCAGTTCTTC. The translation is CASRAGFSYNEQFF.